This is a list of T cell receptor beta chains from one sample in a study of blood T cell repertoires in COVID-19. Profiling relied on immunoSEQ multiplex PCR, and the TCRdb table lists in-frame clones only, not all of them. The sample lists tens of thousands of clones; 65% to 90% were seen once. What was sequenced was peripheral blood. These receptors all come from a man in his 70s with active COVID-19. The CDR3 runs from the conserved cysteine through the conserved F or W. The D gene is left open where the match is weak. Clone size is stated in some rows and not others, as once, few, many or a class when expanded.

TRBV30	-	few	TRBJ2-7	TGTGCCTGGAGTGTACAGTGGGTGTCCTACGAGCAGTACTTC	CAWSVQWVSYEQYF
TRBV14	-	-	TRBJ2-1	TGTGCCAGCAGCCAAGATCTTACCGCGTACAATGAGCAGTTCTTC	CASSQDLTAYNEQFF
TRBV9	-	few	TRBJ1-5	TGTGCCAGCAGCGCCAGCGAACGAAGCGATCAGCCCCAGCATTTT	CASSASERSDQPQHF
TRBV7-2	-	few	TRBJ1-3	TGTGCCAGCACCGGCGGGCCTCAACAGCTATTCTCTGGAAACACCATATATTTT	CASTGGPQQLFSGNTIYF
TRBV12-5	TRBD1	-	TRBJ1-2	TGTGCTAGTGGCGGGACAGGGGTATATGGCTACACCTTC	CASGGTGVYGYTF
TRBV14	TRBD1	-	TRBJ1-4	TGTGCCAGCAGCCAGACAGGGATATGGTCTAATGAAAAACTGTTTTTT	CASSQTGIWSNEKLFF
TRBV4-1	TRBD1	once	TRBJ1-4	TGCGCCAGCAGCCAAGATTCGTACAGGGGGGCCGCAACTAATGAAAAACTGTTTTTT	CASSQDSYRGAATNEKLFF
TRBV4-1	TRBD1	-	TRBJ1-3	TGCGCCAGCAGAGCAACCGGGACAGGGGCTGGAAACACCATATATTTT	CASRATGTGAGNTIYF
TRBV6-6	TRBD1	few	TRBJ1-1	TGTGCCAGCAGTACCCGGACAGGGCTCGGTGAAGCTTTCTTT	CASSTRTGLGEAFF
TRBV12-1	-	-	TRBJ1-3	TGTGCCAGCAGCGCCGACGGTAGGGGTGGAAACACCATATATTTT	CASSADGRGGNTIYF
TRBV29-1	-	-	TRBJ1-2	TGCAGCGTTGAAGAAGGGGTCGACCCCAGCTATGGCTACACCTTC	CSVEEGVDPSYGYTF
TRBV5-4	TRBD1	-	TRBJ1-1	TGTGCCAGCAGCTTGGTTTGGGACAGGGGGCTCGTTGCTTGTACTGAAGCTTTCTTT	CASSLVWDRGLVACTEAFF
TRBV5-1	TRBD2	-	TRBJ2-7	TGCGCCAGCAGTTCGACTAGCGGGTCGCCTTTCGGAGAGCAGTACTTC	CASSSTSGSPFGEQYF
TRBV5-1	-	-	TRBJ2-7	TGCGCCAGCGGAAGACTAGAGGGGGAGCAGTACTTC	CASGRLEGEQYF
TRBV5-4	TRBD1	-	TRBJ2-7	TGTGCCAGCAGCCAAAGGACAGGGGGTAACTACGAGCAGTACTTC	CASSQRTGGNYEQYF
TRBV7-9	TRBD1	-	TRBJ2-4	TGTGCCGGACAACAGGGGGCCGGGAACATTCAGTACTTC	CAGQQGAGNIQYF
TRBV6-5	TRBD1	-	TRBJ1-2	TGTGCCAGCAGGTGCACCGGGACAGGCGACTATGGCTACACCTTC	CASRCTGTGDYGYTF
TRBV19	TRBD2	-	TRBJ2-2	TGTGCCAGTGTAAATCTAGCGGGGGCCAACACCGGGGAGCTGTTTTTT	CASVNLAGANTGELFF
TRBV5-6	TRBD2	once	TRBJ2-4	TGTGCCAGCAGCTTTGGCCTAGCGGACGGAAACATTCAGTACTTC	CASSFGLADGNIQYF
TRBV19	-	once	TRBJ2-2	TGTGCCAGCGCGACTAGACAGGGTTCCACCGGGGAGCTGTTTTTT	CASATRQGSTGELFF
TRBV5-1	-	-	TRBJ2-7	TGCGCCAGCAGTCGTGGGTACCGGGGGAGCTCCTACGAGCAGTACTTC	CASSRGYRGSSYEQYF
TRBV2	TRBD2	-	TRBJ2-3	TGTGCCAGCAGTGGACTAGCGGGGGATACGCAGTATTTT	CASSGLAGDTQYF
TRBV6-5	-	-	TRBJ2-2	TGTGCCAGCAGTTACGTCGGACAGAACACCGGGGAGCTGTTTTTT	CASSYVGQNTGELFF
TRBV30	-	-	TRBJ2-7	TGTGCCTGGAGTGGGGGTAGCGGACCATACTACGAGCAGTACTTC	CAWSGGSGPYYEQYF
TRBV5-1	-	-	TRBJ1-2	TGCGCCAGCAGCCTTCGGGTTCCCGCAAACTATGGCTACACCTTC	CASSLRVPANYGYTF
TRBV7-3	TRBD2	-	TRBJ2-1	TGTGCCAGCAGCCGCGGGAGTAGCTTCTACAATGAGCAGTTCTTC	CASSRGSSFYNEQFF
TRBV2	TRBD1	-	TRBJ1-5	TGTGCCAGCAGTGGGACAGGGGGCCAGCCCCAGCATTTT	CASSGTGGQPQHF
TRBV28	TRBD1	-	TRBJ1-2	TGTGCCAGCACCCTCAGGGGGCGAACTGGCTACACCTTC	CASTLRGRTGYTF
TRBV9	-	-	TRBJ2-3	TGTGCCAGCAGCCGCGGGTCTAGCACAGATACGCAGTATTTT	CASSRGSSTDTQYF
TRBV5-1	TRBD2	-	TRBJ2-1	TGCGCCAGCAGCTGGGCTGGGCTAGCGGGAGGCGGTGAGCAGTTCTTC	CASSWAGLAGGGEQFF
TRBV4-2	TRBD1	-	TRBJ1-1	TGTGCCAGCAGCCAAGTAGGGACAGGCATGAACACTGAAGCTTTCTTT	CASSQVGTGMNTEAFF
TRBV27	TRBD1	few	TRBJ1-5	TGTGCCAGCAGTTTAGACAGGGAACGGCCCCAGCATTTT	CASSLDRERPQHF
TRBV11-2	TRBD1	-	TRBJ1-5	TGTGCCAGCAGCTCCGGGACAGGTAACCAGCCCCAGCATTTT	CASSSGTGNQPQHF
TRBV27	-	-	TRBJ1-1	TGTGCCAGCAGTCCGACTGGACCGCGGGCTGAAGCTTTCTTT	CASSPTGPRAEAFF
TRBV5-1	-	-	TRBJ2-5	TGCGCCAGCAGCTTGACTAACCACCAAGAGACCCAGTACTTC	CASSLTNHQETQYF
TRBV18	-	-	TRBJ1-2	TGTGCCAGCTCACCTAGAATGGATTCCGACACCCTATATGGCTACACCTTC	CASSPRMDSDTLYGYTF
TRBV7-9	-	once	TRBJ1-3	TGTGCCAGCAGCCCAAGACAGGCCAACACCATATATTTT	CASSPRQANTIYF
TRBV18	-	-	TRBJ1-5	TGTGCCAGCTCACCGGCTACAGGGTTGGAACAGCCCCAGCATTTT	CASSPATGLEQPQHF
TRBV2	-	-	TRBJ2-7	TGTGCCAGCAGGGGGGCCCGGCCCTACGAGCAGTACTTC	CASRGARPYEQYF
TRBV3-1/TRBV3-2	-	few	TRBJ2-7	TGTGCCAGCAGCCCCTTTGGGCGGGATTACTACGAGCAGTACTTC	CASSPFGRDYYEQYF
TRBV27	TRBD2	-	TRBJ2-1	TGTGCCAGCAGGACTAGCGGGGGGGACAATGAGCAGTTCTTC	CASRTSGGDNEQFF
TRBV3-1/TRBV3-2	-	-	TRBJ1-3	TGTGCCAGCAGCCAAGGGCTTCGCTCTGGAAACACCATATATTTT	CASSQGLRSGNTIYF